The rows below give T cell receptor beta chains drawn from one sample of a study of blood T cell repertoires in COVID-19. Here immunoSEQ multiplex PCR was the method, and the copy in TCRdb shows in-frame clones only, minus some. This table holds 25,000 or so clones, 85% to 95% found once. The sample taken for sequencing was peripheral blood. Receptor source: a woman aged 45-65 years with active COVID-19. Each CDR3 is given with its conserved first and last residue. Each record gives: V gene, J gene, CDR3 length, D gene, clone size, CDR3 DNA, CDR3 protein. The D gene is left open where the match is weak. Clone size is stated in some rows and not others, as once, few, many or a class when expanded.

V: TRBV6-6; J: TRBJ2-5; length: 15; D: NA; size: NA; DNA: TGTGCCAGCAGTTACCCCACAGGGAGGGGAGAGACCCAGTACTTC; CDR3: CASSYPTGRGETQYF
V: TRBV3-1/TRBV3-2; J: TRBJ1-1; length: 18; D: TRBD1; size: NA; DNA: TGTGCCAGCAGCCAAGCTCCACCTCAGACAGGGATAAGGGCTGAAGCTTTCTTT; CDR3: CASSQAPPQTGIRAEAFF
V: TRBV5-5; J: TRBJ2-2; length: 16; D: NA; size: NA; DNA: TGTGCCAGCAGCTTCATTGGGACTTTGAACACCGGGGAGCTGTTTTTT; CDR3: CASSFIGTLNTGELFF
V: TRBV18; J: TRBJ1-2; length: 14; D: TRBD1; size: NA; DNA: TGTGCCAGCACGTATATCAGACAGGGCTATGGCTACACCTTC; CDR3: CASTYIRQGYGYTF
V: TRBV28; J: TRBJ2-7; length: 12; D: NA; size: NA; DNA: TGTGCCACTACGGAGAACTCCTACGAGCAGTACTTC; CDR3: CATTENSYEQYF
V: TRBV27; J: TRBJ1-6; length: 15; D: NA; size: once; DNA: TGTGCCAGCAGTTCCCCCGGTTCGTATAATTCACCCCTCCACTTT; CDR3: CASSSPGSYNSPLHF
V: TRBV3-1/TRBV3-2; J: TRBJ2-5; length: 15; D: NA; size: NA; DNA: TGTGCCAGCAGCCAAGAGGAAGGGGCCCAAGAGACCCAGTACTTC; CDR3: CASSQEEGAQETQYF
V: TRBV5-1; J: TRBJ1-4; length: 14; D: TRBD1; size: NA; DNA: TGCGCCAGCAGCCCGGACAGGGTGCAGGAAAAACTGTTTTTT; CDR3: CASSPDRVQEKLFF
V: TRBV9; J: TRBJ2-1; length: 15; D: NA; size: NA; DNA: TGTGCCAGCAGCGTAGGTCTCTTAACGGACAATGAGCAGTTCTTC; CDR3: CASSVGLLTDNEQFF
V: TRBV10-1; J: TRBJ2-5; length: 15; D: TRBD1; size: once; DNA: TGCGCCAGCAGCCCCGGGACAGGGGGCGAGGAGACCCAGTACTTC; CDR3: CASSPGTGGEETQYF
V: TRBV5-6; J: TRBJ1-5; length: 15; D: TRBD1; size: NA; DNA: TGTGCCAGCAGCCGAAGGGGACAGGCGCATCAGCCCCAGCATTTT; CDR3: CASSRRGQAHQPQHF